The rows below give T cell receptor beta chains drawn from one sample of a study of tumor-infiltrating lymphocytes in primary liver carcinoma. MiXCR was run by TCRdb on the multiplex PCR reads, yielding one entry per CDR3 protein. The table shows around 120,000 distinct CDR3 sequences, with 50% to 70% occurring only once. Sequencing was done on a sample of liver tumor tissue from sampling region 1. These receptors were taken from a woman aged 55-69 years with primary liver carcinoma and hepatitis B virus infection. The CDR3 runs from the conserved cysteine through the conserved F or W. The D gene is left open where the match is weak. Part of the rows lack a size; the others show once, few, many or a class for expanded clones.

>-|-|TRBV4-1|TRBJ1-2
TGCTCCAGCAGCCCTGGGGGTATGGGCTATGGCTACACCTTC
CSSSPGGMGYGYTF
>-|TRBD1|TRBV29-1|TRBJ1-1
TGCAGCGTTCCGGCCAGGACAGGGGTTGCGGCTCTCTTT
CSVPARTGVAALF
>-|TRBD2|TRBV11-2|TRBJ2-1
TGTGCCGACAGCTGGACCAGCGGGGCAGAGCAGTTCTTC
CADSWTSGAEQFF
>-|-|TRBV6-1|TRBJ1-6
TGTGCCAGCAAGGACACCTGGAATTCACCCCTCCAGTTT
CASKDTWNSPLQF
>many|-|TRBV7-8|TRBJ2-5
TGTGCCAGCAGCTTAGTTGGAGGGGGCCGGGAGACCCAGTACTTC
CASSLVGGGRETQYF
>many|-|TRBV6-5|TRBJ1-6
TGTGCCACCCAAAACCGATTGGGGGATTCACCCCTCCACTTT
CATQNRLGDSPLHF
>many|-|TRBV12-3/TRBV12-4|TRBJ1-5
TGTGCCAGCAGTTTCGGGCAGGGAGGGGCGGTTAGCAATCAGCCCCAGCATTTT
CASSFGQGGAVSNQPQHF
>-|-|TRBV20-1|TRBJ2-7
TGCAGTGCTCGACAGGCTATCTACGAGCAGTACTTC
CSARQAIYEQYF
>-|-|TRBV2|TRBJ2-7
TGTGCCAGCAGGGGTGTAGGGGTCGACGAGCAGTACTTC
CASRGVGVDEQYF
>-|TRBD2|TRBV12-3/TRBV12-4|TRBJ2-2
TGTGCCATCATCCTAGGTGGGAGGGGCACCGGGGAACTGTTTTTT
CAIILGGRGTGELFF
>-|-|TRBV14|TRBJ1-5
TGTGGCAGCAGCCAAGATTGGAGTCAGCCCCAGCATTTT
CGSSQDWSQPQHF
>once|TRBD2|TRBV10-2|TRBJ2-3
TGCGCCAGCAGGAGAGGACTAGCGGGGGCTCGACGCACAGATACGCAGTATTTT
CASRRGLAGARRTDTQYF
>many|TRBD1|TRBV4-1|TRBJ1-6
TGCGCCAGCAGCCAAGATAGGGACAGGGCAAATTCACCCCTCCACTTT
CASSQDRDRANSPLHF
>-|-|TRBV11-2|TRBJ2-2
TGTGCCCGCAGCTTTGGTGGGGAGCTGTTTTTT
CARSFGGELFF
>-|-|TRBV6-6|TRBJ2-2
TGTGCCACCAGGTCTTCGAACACCGGGGAGCTGTTTTTT
CATRSSNTGELFF
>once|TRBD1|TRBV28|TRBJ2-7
TGTGCCAGGAGTCCAATATTGGGACAGGGGACCTTCTCCTACGAGCAGTACTTC
CARSPILGQGTFSYEQYF
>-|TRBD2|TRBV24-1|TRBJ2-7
TGTGCCACCAGTTCGACTAGCGGGACCTACGAGCAGTACTTC
CATSSTSGTYEQYF
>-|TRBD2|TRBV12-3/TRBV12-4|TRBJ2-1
TGTCCCAGCAGTTTGGGAGCGGGAGGCTACAATGAGCAGTTCTTC
CPSSLGAGGYNEQFF
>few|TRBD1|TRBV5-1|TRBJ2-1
TGCGCCAGCAGCTTGGAGGGGGCGTCCTACAATGAGCAGTTCTTC
CASSLEGASYNEQFF
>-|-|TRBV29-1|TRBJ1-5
TGCAGCGTGGACACAGAAACGCAGCATTTT
CSVDTETQHF
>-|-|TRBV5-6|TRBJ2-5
TGTGCCAGCACCGAAGGGGTCAACCAAGAGACCCAGTACTTC
CASTEGVNQETQYF
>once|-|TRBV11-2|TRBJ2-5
TGTACCAGCAGCTACTCCCGTGGTAGCGAGAGAGAGGCCCAGTACTTC
CTSSYSRGSEREAQYF
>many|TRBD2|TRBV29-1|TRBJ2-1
TGCAGCGTAGCTGGGACTAGCGGGGGCAATGAGCAGTTCTTC
CSVAGTSGGNEQFF
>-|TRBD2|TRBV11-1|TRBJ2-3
TGTGCAAGCTGCTTAAGGCAACGTGCGGGAGAGTCTCAATTT
CASCLRQRAGESQF
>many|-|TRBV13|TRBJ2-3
TGCCCCCCCAAGGGGCTCGCATCGACAGATACGCAGTATTTT
CPPKGLASTDTQYF
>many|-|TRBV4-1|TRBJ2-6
TGCGCCAGCAGCCAAGAGATGGGATCGTTTGGGGTCTCTGGGGCCAACGTCCTGACTTTC
CASSQEMGSFGVSGANVLTF
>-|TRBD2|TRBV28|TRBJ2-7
TGTGCCAGCAGCCCATTAGCGGGAGGGTACGAGCAGTACTTC
CASSPLAGGYEQYF
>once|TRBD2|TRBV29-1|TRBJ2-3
TGCAGCGTTCTCGGGACTTGCGGGAGCAAGTCTTACACAGATACGCAGTATTTT
CSVLGTCGSKSYTDTQYF
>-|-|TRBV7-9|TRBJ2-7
TGTGCCAGCAGCTTAAGTCAGCTGTGCCGGCAGTACTTC
CASSLSQLCRQYF
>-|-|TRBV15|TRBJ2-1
TGTGCCACCAGCAGAGATCTCCCGTGCAGGCATGAGCAGTTCTTC
CATSRDLPCRHEQFF
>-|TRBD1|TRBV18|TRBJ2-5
TGTGCCAGCTCCCCCCGGGACAGGGTGGAGACCCAGTACTTC
CASSPRDRVETQYF
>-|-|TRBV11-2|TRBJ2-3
TGTGCCAGCAGTTTAGATTGGCACGATACGCAGTATTTT
CASSLDWHDTQYF
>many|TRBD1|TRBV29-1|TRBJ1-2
TGCAGCGTTCCTGCGACAGGGCCCTATGGCTACACCTTC
CSVPATGPYGYTF
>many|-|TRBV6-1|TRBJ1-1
TGTGCCAGTACCGACCGTTGGAACACTGAAGCTTTCTTT
CASTDRWNTEAFF
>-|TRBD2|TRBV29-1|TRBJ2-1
TGCAACATTGTTAGGTCTAGCGGGTACAATGAGCAGTTCTTC
CNIVRSSGYNEQFF
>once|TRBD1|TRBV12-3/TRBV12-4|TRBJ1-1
TGTGCCAACAGTCGACAGGGTACGGCCACTGAAGCTTTCTTT
CANSRQGTATEAFF
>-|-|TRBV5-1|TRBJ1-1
TGCACCAGCAGCTTGGACACTGAAGCTTTCTTT
CTSSLDTEAFF
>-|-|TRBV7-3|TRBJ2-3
TGTGCCAGCAGCAGAGAGGGCCCTGGGACAGATACGCAGTATTTT
CASSREGPGTDTQYF
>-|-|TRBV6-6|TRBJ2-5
TGTGCCAGCAGTTTAAGGTCCCAAGAGACCCAGTACTTC
CASSLRSQETQYF
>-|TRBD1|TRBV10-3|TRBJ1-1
TGTGCCACCCTGGACAGGGGGCATGTGAACATTGAAGCTTTCTTT
CATLDRGHVNIEAFF
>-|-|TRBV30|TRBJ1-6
TGTACCTGGAGAGGCGGAGATTATTCACCCCTCCACTTT
CTWRGGDYSPLHF
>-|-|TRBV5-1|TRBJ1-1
TGCGTCAGCAGCCTCATCGGGGTGAACACTGGAGCTTTCTTT
CVSSLIGVNTGAFF
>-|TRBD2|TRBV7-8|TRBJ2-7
TGTGCCAGCAGCTTAGCTCCAAGCGGGATGTACGAGCAGTACTTC
CASSLAPSGMYEQYF
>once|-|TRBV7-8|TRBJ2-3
TGTGCCAGCAGCTCGACCGGGACACGGGGCACAGATACGCAGTATTTT
CASSSTGTRGTDTQYF
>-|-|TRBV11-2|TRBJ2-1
TGTGCCAGCAGCTTAGGTATCTCCTACAATGAGCAGTTCTTC
CASSLGISYNEQFF